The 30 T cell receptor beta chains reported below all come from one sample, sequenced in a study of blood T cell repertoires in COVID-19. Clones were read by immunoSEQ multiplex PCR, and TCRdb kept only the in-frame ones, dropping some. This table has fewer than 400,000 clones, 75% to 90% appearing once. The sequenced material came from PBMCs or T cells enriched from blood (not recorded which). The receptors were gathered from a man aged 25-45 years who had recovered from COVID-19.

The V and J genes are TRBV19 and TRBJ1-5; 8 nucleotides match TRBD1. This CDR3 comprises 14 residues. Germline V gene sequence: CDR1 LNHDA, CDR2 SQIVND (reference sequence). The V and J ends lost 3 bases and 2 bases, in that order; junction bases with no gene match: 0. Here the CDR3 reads CASSMTGGNQPQHF. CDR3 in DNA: TGTGCCAGTAGTATGACAGGGGGCAATCAGCCCCAGCATTTT.

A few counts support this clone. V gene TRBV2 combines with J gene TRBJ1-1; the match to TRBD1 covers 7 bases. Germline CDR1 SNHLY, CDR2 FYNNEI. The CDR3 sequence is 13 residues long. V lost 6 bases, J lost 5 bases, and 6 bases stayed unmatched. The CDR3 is CASSQDRRTEAFF. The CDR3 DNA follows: TGTGCCAGCAGCCAGGACAGGAGGACTGAAGCTTTCTTT.

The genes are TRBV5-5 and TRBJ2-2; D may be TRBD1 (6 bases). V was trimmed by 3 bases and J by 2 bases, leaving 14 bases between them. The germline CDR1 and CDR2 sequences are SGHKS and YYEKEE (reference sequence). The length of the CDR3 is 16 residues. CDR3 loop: CASSYRELRNTGELFF. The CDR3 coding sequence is TGTGCCAGCAGCTACAGGGAGCTCAGAAACACCGGGGAGCTGTTTTTT.

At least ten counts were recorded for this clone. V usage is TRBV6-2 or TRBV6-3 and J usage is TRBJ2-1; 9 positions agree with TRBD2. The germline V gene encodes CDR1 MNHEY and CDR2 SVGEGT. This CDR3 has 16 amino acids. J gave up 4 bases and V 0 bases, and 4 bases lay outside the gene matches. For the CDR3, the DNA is TGTGCCAGCAGTTACTCGAACCTAGCGGGGTACAATGAGCAGTTCTTC. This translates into CASSYSNLAGYNEQFF.

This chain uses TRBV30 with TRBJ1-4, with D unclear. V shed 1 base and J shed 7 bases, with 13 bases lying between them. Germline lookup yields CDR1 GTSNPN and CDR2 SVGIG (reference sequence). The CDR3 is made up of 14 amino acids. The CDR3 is CAWSETGLGEKLFF. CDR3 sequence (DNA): TGTGCCTGGAGTGAGACGGGGTTGGGTGAAAAACTGTTTTTT. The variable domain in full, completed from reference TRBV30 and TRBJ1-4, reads SQTIHQWPATLVQPVGSPLSLECTVEGTSNPNLYWYRQAAGRGLQLLFYSVGIGQISSEVPQNLSASRPQDRQFILSSKKLLLSDSGFYLCAWSETGLGEKLFFGSGTQLSVL.

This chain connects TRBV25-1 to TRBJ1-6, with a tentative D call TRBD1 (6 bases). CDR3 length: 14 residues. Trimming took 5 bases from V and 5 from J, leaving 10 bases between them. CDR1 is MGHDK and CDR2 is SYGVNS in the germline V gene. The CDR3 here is CASSTQGNNSPLHF. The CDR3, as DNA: TGTGCCAGCAGTACCCAGGGGAATAATTCACCCCTCCACTTT. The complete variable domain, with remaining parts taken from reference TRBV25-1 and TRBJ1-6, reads EADIYQTPRYLVIGTGKKITLECSQTMGHDKMYWYQQDPGMELHLIHYSYGVNSTEKGDLSSESTVSRIRTEHFPLTLESARPSHTSQYLCASSTQGNNSPLHFGNGTRLTVT.

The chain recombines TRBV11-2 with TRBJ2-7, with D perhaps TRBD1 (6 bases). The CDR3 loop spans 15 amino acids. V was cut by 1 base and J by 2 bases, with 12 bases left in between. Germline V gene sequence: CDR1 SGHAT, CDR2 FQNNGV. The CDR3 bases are TGTGCCAGCAGCTTAGTGTCAGGGGCGACCTACGAGCAGTACTTC. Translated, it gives CASSLVSGATYEQYF.

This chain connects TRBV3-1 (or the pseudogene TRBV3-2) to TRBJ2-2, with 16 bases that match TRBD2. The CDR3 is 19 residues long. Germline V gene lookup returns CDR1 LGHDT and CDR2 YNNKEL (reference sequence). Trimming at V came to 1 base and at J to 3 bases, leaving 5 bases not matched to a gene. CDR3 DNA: TGTGCCAGCAGCCAAGCCGGGACTAGCGGGGGGGCCCACACCGGGGAGCTGTTTTTT. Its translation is CASSQAGTSGGAHTGELFF.

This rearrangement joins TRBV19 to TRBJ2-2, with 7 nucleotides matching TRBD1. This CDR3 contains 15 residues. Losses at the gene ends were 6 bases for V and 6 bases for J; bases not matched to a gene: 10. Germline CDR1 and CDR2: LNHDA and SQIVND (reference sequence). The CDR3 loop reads CASRTTGYSSGELFF. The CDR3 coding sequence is TGTGCCAGTAGAACGACAGGGTATTCTTCCGGGGAGCTGTTTTTT. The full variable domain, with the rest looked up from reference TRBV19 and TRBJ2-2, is DGGITQSPKYLFRKEGQNVTLSCEQNLNHDAMYWYRQDPGQGLRLIYYSQIVNDFQKGDIAEGYSVSREKKESFPLTVTSAQKNPTAFYLCASRTTGYSSGELFFGEGSRLTVL.

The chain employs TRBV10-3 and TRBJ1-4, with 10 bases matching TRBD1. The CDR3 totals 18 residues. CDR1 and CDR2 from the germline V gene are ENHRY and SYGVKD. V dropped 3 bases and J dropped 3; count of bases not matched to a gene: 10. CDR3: CAISESSGGTGANEKLFF. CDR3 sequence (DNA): TGTGCCATCAGTGAATCCTCGGGTGGGACAGGGGCTAATGAAAAACTGTTTTTT.

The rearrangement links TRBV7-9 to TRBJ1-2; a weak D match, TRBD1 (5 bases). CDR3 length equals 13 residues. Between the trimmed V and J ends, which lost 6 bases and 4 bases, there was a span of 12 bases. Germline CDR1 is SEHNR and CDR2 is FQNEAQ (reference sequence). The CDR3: CASSRGGGYGYTF. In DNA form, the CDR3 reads TGTGCCAGCAGTCGGGGGGGAGGCTATGGCTACACCTTC.

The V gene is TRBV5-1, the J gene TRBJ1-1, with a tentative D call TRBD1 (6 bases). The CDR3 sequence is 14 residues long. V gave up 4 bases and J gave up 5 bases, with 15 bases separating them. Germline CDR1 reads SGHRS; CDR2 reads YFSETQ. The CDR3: CASSPTGGRTEAFF. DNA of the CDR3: TGCGCCAGCAGCCCGACAGGAGGTCGGACTGAAGCTTTCTTT.

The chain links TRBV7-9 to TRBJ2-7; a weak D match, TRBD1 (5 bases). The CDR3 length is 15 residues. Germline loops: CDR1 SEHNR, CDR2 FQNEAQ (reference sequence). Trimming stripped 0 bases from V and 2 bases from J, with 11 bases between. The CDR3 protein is CASSLAGPGPYEQYF. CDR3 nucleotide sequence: TGTGCCAGCAGCTTAGCGGGGCCAGGTCCCTACGAGCAGTACTTC. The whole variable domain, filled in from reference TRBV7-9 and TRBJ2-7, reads DTGVSQNPRHKITKRGQNVTFRCDPISEHNRLYWYRQTLGQGPEFLTYFQNEAQLEKSRLLSDRFSAERPKGSFSTLEIQRTEQGDSAMYLCASSLAGPGPYEQYFGPGTRLTVT.

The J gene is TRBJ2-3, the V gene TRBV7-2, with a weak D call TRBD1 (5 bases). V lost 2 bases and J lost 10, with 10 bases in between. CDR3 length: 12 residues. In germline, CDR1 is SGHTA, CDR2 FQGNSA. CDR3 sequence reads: CASSLTKGPQYF. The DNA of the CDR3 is TGTGCCAGCAGCTTAACGAAGGGGCCGCAGTATTTT.

The CDR3 DNA is TGTGCCTGGGTCACAGGGGCAGGAAACACCATATATTTT. Translating gives CAWVTGAGNTIYF. The rearrangement links TRBV30 to TRBJ1-3; 7 bases are a match to TRBD1. There are 13 residues in the CDR3. V gave up 5 bases and J gave up 4 bases; unmatched junction bases: 5. Germline-derived CDR1 and CDR2 are GTSNPN and SVGIG (reference sequence).

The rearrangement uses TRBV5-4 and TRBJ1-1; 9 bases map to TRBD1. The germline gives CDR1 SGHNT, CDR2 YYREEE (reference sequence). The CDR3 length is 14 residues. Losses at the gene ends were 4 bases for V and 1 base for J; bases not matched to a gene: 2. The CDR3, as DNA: TGTGCCAGCAGCCGGGACAGGGCGAACACTGAAGCTTTCTTT. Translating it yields CASSRDRANTEAFF.

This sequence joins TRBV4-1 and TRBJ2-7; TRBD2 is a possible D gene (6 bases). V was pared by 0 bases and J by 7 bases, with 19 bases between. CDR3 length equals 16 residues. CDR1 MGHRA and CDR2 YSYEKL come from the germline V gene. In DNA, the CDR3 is TGCGCCAGCAGCCAAGATCCGGGACTGACGATGAGGGAGCAGTACTTC. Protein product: CASSQDPGLTMREQYF.

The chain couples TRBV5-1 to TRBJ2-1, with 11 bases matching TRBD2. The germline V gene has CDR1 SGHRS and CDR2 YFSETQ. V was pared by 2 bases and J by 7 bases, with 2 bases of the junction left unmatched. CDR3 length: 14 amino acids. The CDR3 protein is CASSFSGGVNEQFF. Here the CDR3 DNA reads TGCGCCAGCAGCTTTAGCGGGGGGGTGAATGAGCAGTTCTTC.

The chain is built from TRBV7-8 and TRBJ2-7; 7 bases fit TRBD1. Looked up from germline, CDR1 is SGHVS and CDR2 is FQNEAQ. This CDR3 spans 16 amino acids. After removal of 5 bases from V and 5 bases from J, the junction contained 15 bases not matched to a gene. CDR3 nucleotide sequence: TGTGCCAGCAGCCAAACCGGACAGGCTTATTGGAACGAGCAGTACTTC. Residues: CASSQTGQAYWNEQYF.

This CDR3 is CASGGRDRAYNEQFF. DNA of the CDR3: TGTGCCAGCGGGGGACGGGACAGGGCCTACAATGAGCAGTTCTTC. The gene calls are TRBV2 and TRBJ2-1; the match to TRBD1 covers 9 bases. The CDR3 spans 15 residues. Germline lookup yields CDR1 SNHLY and CDR2 FYNNEI. The V segment lost 8 bases and the J segment 2 bases; nucleotides outside the gene matches: 7.

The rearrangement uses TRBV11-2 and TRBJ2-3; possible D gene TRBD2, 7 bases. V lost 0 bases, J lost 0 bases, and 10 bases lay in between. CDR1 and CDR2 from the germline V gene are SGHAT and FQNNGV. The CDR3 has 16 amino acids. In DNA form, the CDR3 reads TGTGCCAGCAGCTTAGAGCGGGGGCGAAGCACAGATACGCAGTATTTT. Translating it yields CASSLERGRSTDTQYF. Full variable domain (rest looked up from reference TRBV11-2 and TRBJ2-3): EAGVAQSPRYKIIEKRQSVAFWCNPISGHATLYWYQQILGQGPKLLIQFQNNGVVDDSQLPKDRFSAERLKGVDSTLKIQPAKLEDSAVYLCASSLERGRSTDTQYFGPGTRLTVL.

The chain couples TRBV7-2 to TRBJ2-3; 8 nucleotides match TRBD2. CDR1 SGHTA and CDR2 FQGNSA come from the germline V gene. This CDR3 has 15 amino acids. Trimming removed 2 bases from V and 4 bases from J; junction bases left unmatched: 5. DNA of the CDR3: TGTGCCAGCAGCTTACCTGCGGGGGGAGCAGATACGCAGTATTTT. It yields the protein CASSLPAGGADTQYF.

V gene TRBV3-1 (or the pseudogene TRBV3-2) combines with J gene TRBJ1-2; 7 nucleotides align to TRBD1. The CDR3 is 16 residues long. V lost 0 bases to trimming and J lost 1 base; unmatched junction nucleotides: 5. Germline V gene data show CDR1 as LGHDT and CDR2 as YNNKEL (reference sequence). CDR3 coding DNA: TGTGCCAGCAGCCAAGAATGGACAGGCGTTAACTATGGCTACACCTTC. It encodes CASSQEWTGVNYGYTF.

This CDR3 reads CASSGSGQGFREQYF. The CDR3 DNA reads TGTGCCAGCAGTGGTTCAGGACAGGGTTTCCGCGAGCAGTACTTC. The chain couples TRBV27 to TRBJ2-7, with TRBD1 matching over 8 bases. The CDR3 covers 15 residues. Germline V gene data show CDR1 as MNHEY and CDR2 as SMNVEV (reference sequence). J lost 6 bases, V lost 5 bases, and 12 bases had no gene match.

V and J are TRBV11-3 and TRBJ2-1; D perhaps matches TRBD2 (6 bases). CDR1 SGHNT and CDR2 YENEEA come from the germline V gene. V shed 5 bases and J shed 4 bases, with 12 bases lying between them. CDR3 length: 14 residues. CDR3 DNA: TGTGCCAGCAGCCCGCGGGGATCTTACAATGAGCAGTTCTTC. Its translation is CASSPRGSYNEQFF.

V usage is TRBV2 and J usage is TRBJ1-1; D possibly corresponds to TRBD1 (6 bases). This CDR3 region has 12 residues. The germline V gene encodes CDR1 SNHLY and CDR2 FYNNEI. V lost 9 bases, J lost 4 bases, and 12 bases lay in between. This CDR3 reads CARTDSFTEAFF. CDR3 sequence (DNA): TGTGCCAGGACGGACAGTTTCACTGAAGCTTTCTTT.

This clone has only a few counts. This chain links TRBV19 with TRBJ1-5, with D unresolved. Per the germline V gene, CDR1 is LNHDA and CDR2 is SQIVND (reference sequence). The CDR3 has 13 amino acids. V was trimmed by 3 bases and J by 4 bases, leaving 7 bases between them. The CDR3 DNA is TGTGCCAGTAGTATTTCCCCAAATCAGCCCCAGCATTTT. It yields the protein CASSISPNQPQHF.

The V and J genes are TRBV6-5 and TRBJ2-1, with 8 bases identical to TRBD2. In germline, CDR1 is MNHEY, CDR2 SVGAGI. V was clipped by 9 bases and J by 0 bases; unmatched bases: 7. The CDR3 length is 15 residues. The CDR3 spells CASRSGGSSYNEQFF. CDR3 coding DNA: TGTGCCAGTAGAAGCGGGGGTAGCTCCTACAATGAGCAGTTCTTC.

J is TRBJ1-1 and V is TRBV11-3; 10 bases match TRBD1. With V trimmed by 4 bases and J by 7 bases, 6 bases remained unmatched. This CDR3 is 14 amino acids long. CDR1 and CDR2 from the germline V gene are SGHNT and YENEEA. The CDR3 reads CASSSRQGAGEAFF. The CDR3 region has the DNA TGTGCCAGCAGCTCCAGACAGGGGGCGGGTGAAGCTTTCTTT.

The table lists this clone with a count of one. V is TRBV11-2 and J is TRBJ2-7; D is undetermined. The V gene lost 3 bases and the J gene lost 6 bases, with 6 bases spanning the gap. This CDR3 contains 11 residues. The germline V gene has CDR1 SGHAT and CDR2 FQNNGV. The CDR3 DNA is TGTGCCAGCAGCTTTTCGGGCGAGCAGTACTTC. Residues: CASSFSGEQYF.